This T cell receptor beta chain stems from a study of CD8+ T cells in alopecia areata. Whole-study results and caveats: Relative to mice, TCR sharing across patients was less clear, a difference possibly HLA-related.

Concerning this clone: Its target is not known.

In the case of several patients, the CD4+ cells were sorted into CD25+CD127- cells. Sorting from PBMCs produced CD4+ and CD8+ T cells. Extracted from the samples, RNA was reverse transcribed into cDNA to serve as the sequencing template. Assay: immunoSEQ multiplex PCR; the TCRdb copy retains only in-frame clones and omits some. The sample yields tens of thousands of clones, roughly two thirds seen once. This TCR came from a human donor with alopecia areata. The sequencing sample was made of CD4+ Tregs sorted from blood.

The CDR3 loop reads CASYRAGSTDTQYF. In DNA, the CDR3 is TGTGCCAGTTATAGGGCAGGATCCACAGATACGCAGTATTTT. This chain connects TRBV6-5 to TRBJ2-3; D ambiguous. The CDR3 length is 14 residues. V was clipped by 9 bases and J by 2 bases, with 15 bases between them. The germline V gene encodes CDR1 MNHEY and CDR2 SVGAGI.